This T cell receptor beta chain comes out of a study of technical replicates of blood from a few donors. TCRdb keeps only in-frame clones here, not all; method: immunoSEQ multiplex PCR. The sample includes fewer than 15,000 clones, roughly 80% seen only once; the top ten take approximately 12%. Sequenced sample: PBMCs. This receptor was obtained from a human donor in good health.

The CDR3, as DNA: TGTGCCAGCAGTTTATCTCGCATTCTTTTTGAGGTTGAATATACGCAGTATTTT. Encoded protein: CASSLSRILFEVEYTQYF. The chain uses TRBV28 and TRBJ2-3; D not resolved. Trimming removed 1 base from V and 7 bases from J, with 24 bases in between. CDR3 length: 18 residues. Germline CDR1 and CDR2: MDHEN and SYDVKM.